These 9 T cell receptor beta chains share one sample of origin, sequenced in a study of blood T cell repertoires in COVID-19 (dated by TCRdb to 2020 to 2021). The library was obtained by the immunoSEQ multiplex PCR assay. TCRdb re-hosts the immuneACCESS table, in-frame sequences only. Its copies lack some clones; in the studies checked, an unresolved V gene accounts for under half of them, and the cause for the rest is not known. The sample table records around 200,000 clones; less than 85% of these occur just once. Around a sixth of the sample goes to the ten largest clones. The sequenced sample was PBMCs or T cells enriched from blood (not recorded which). The source is a man aged 35-49 years who had recovered from COVID-19.

The chain joins TRBV6-1 to TRBJ1-1; D unresolved. The germline V gene has CDR1 MNHNS and CDR2 SASEGT. Trimming took off 2 bases at V and 12 bases at J, with 19 bases between the two ends. This CDR3 region has 14 residues. The CDR3: CASSEIIGGRETFF. CDR3 nucleotide sequence: TGTGCCAGCAGTGAAATTATAGGAGGGCGCGAAACTTTCTTT.

V gene TRBV30 combines with J gene TRBJ2-7; D is ambiguous. In germline, CDR1 is GTSNPN, CDR2 SVGIG (reference sequence). CDR3 size: 13 residues. The V gene lost 7 bases and the J gene lost 0 bases, with 13 bases spanning the gap. The CDR3 DNA reads TGTGCCTTCGCCTCTGGGCGCTCCTACGAGCAGTACTTC. Translating gives CAFASGRSYEQYF.

V is TRBV4-1 and J is TRBJ2-7, with D tentatively TRBD2 (6 bases). Germline V lookup: CDR1 MGHRA, CDR2 YSYEKL. The CDR3 loop spans 16 amino acids. V was shortened by 0 bases and J by 6 bases, with 18 bases between the two germline ends. In DNA, the CDR3 is TGCGCCAGCAGCCAAGATCAGGCCCCTGGAGGGCGCGAGCAGTACTTC. Amino acids: CASSQDQAPGGREQYF.

The genes are TRBV2 and TRBJ1-4, with a possible D match to TRBD1 (6 bases). The CDR3 extends over 14 amino acids. Germline CDR1 and CDR2: SNHLY and FYNNEI. V shed 8 bases and J shed 8 bases, with 18 bases lying between them. CDR3 sequence reads: CASDAQGRREKLFF. For the CDR3, the DNA is TGTGCCAGCGATGCACAGGGACGAAGGGAAAAACTGTTTTTT.

This chain uses TRBV19 with TRBJ1-5; no firm D call. Deletions cut 8 bases from V and 3 bases from J, with 17 bases between. The CDR3 contains 15 residues. Germline-derived CDR1 and CDR2 are LNHDA and SQIVND (reference sequence). The CDR3 here is CASEAGVGLNQPQHF. In nucleotides, the CDR3 is TGTGCCAGTGAGGCCGGTGTCGGACTCAATCAGCCCCAGCATTTT.

The sample holds a few counts of this clone. The J gene is TRBJ2-3, the V gene TRBV7-3; 10 bases are shared with TRBD2. V lost 2 bases and J lost 4; bases outside the gene matches: 3. The CDR3 is made up of 15 amino acids. Germline lookup yields CDR1 SGHTA and CDR2 FQGTGA. DNA of the CDR3: TGTGCCAGCAGCTTACAAGCGGGAGGGCCAGATACGCAGTATTTT. Translation: CASSLQAGGPDTQYF.

The CDR3 sequence: CAISENRGPLEAFF. CDR3 DNA: TGTGCCATCAGTGAGAACAGGGGGCCTTTGGAAGCTTTCTTT. The chain couples TRBV10-3 to TRBJ1-1, with 9 bases aligning to TRBD1. The junction had 6 bases not matched to a gene; V was cut back by 2 bases and J by 8 bases. The CDR3 totals 14 residues. Germline-derived CDR1 and CDR2 are ENHRY and SYGVKD.

The gene calls are TRBV28 and TRBJ1-1; TRBD1 matches 7 bases. This CDR3 is 16 amino acids long. Looked up from germline, CDR1 is MDHEN and CDR2 is SYDVKM. V lost 6 bases and J lost 0; bases outside the gene matches: 10. CDR3 residues: CASSPFETGLNTEAFF. DNA for the CDR3: TGTGCCAGCAGCCCCTTCGAGACAGGGCTGAACACTGAAGCTTTCTTT.

This chain uses TRBV10-2 with TRBJ2-7, with 15 bases that match TRBD2. The length of the CDR3 is 16 residues. J lost 3 bases, V lost 2 bases, and 2 bases had no gene match. Germline V gene data show CDR1 as WSHSY and CDR2 as SAAADI. CDR3 in amino acids: CASSEPGLAGGYEQYF. DNA of the CDR3: TGCGCCAGCAGTGAGCCGGGACTAGCGGGAGGCTACGAGCAGTACTTC.